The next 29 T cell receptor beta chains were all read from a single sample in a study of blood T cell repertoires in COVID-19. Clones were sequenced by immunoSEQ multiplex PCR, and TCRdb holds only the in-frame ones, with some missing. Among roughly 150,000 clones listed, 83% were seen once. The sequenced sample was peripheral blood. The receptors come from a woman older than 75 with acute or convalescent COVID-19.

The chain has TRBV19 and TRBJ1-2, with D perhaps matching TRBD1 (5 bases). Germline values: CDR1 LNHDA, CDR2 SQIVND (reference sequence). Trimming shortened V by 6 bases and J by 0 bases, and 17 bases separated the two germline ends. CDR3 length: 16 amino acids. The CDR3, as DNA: TGTGCCAGTAGAGCCCCCGGCAGGGAAACTAACTATGGCTACACCTTC. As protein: CASRAPGRETNYGYTF.

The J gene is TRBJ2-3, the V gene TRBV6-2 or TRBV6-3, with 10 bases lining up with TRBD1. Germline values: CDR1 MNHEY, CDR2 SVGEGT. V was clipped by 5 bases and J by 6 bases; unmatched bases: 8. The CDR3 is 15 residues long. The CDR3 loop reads CASSTRDRGRDTQYF. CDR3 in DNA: TGTGCCAGCAGTACCCGGGACAGGGGTAGGGATACGCAGTATTTT.

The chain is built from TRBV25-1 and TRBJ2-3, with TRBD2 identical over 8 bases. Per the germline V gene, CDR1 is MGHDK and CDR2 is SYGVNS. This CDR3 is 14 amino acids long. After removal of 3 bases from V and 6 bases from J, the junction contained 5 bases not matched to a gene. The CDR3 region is CASSDSGKSDTQYF. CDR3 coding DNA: TGTGCCAGCAGTGATAGCGGGAAATCCGATACGCAGTATTTT.

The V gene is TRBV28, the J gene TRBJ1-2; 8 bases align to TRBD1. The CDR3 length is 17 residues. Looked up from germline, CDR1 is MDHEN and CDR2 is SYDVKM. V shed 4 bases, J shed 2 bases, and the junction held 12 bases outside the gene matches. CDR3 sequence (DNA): TGTGCCAGCAGTTCCCCGGGAGACAGGGGACTCAACTATGGCTACACCTTC. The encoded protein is CASSSPGDRGLNYGYTF.

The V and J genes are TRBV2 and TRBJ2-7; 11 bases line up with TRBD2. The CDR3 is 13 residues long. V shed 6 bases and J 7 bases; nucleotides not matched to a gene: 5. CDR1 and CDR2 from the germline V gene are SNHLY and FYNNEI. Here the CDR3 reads CASRTSGAREQYF. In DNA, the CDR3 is TGTGCCAGCAGGACTAGCGGGGCACGTGAGCAGTACTTC.

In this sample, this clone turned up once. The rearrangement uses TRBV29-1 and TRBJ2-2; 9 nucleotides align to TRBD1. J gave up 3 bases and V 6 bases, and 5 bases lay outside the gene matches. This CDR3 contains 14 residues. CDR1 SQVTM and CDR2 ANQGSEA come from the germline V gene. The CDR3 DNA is TGCAGCGTCGGACAGGGGTGGGACACCGGGGAGCTGTTTTTT. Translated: CSVGQGWDTGELFF.

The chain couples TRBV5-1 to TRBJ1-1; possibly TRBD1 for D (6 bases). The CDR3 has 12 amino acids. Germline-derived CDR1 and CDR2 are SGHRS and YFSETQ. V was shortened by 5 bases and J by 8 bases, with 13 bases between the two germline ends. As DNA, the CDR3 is TGCGCCAGCAGTCCCTCCGGACAGGAAGCTTTCTTT. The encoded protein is CASSPSGQEAFF.

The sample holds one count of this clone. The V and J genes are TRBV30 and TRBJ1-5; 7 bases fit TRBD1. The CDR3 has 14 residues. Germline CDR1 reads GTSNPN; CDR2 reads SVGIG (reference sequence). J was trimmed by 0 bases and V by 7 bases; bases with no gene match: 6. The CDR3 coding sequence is TGTGCCTTCGCCCCAGGGGGTAGCAATCAGCCCCAGCATTTT. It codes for CAFAPGGSNQPQHF.

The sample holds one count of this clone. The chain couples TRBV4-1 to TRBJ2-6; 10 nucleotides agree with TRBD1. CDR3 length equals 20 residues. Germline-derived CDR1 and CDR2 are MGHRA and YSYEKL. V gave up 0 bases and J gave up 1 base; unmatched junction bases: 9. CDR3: CASSQDSRQGAFSGANVLTF. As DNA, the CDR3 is TGCGCCAGCAGCCAAGATTCCCGACAGGGGGCGTTTTCTGGGGCCAACGTCCTGACTTTC.

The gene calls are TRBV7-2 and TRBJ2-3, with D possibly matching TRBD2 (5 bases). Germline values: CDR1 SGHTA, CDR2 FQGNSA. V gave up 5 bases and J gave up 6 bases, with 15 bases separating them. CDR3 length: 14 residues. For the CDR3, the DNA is TGTGCCAGCAGCCCAGCGGTGTTTTTGGATACGCAGTATTTT. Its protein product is CASSPAVFLDTQYF.

The CDR3 DNA is TGTGCCAGCTCACCCTCGGACAGTTCCTACGAGCAGTACTTC. This translates into CASSPSDSSYEQYF. The chain employs TRBV18 and TRBJ2-7; D is perhaps TRBD1 (6 bases). This CDR3 region has 14 residues. CDR1 KGHSH and CDR2 LQKENI come from the germline V gene. The germline V and J ends were trimmed by 3 bases and 1 base, with 10 bases remaining between them.

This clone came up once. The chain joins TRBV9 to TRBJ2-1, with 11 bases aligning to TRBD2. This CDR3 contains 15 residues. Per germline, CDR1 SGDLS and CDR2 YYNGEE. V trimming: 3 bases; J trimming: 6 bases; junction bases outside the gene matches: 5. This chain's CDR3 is CASSARLAGRNEQFF. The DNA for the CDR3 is TGTGCCAGCAGCGCCCGACTAGCGGGACGCAATGAGCAGTTCTTC.

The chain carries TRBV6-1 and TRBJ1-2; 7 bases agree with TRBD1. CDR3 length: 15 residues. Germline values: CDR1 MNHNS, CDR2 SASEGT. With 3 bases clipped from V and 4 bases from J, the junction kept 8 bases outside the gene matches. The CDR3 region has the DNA TGTGCCAGCAGTGAGACAGGGCTGGCGTTCTATGGCTACACCTTC. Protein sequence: CASSETGLAFYGYTF.

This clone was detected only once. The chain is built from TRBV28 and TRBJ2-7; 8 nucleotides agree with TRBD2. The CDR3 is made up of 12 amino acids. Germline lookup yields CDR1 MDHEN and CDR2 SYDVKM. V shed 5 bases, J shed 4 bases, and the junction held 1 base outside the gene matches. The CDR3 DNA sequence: TGTGCCAGCAGTCGGGGGGGGTACGAGCAGTACTTC. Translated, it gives CASSRGGYEQYF.

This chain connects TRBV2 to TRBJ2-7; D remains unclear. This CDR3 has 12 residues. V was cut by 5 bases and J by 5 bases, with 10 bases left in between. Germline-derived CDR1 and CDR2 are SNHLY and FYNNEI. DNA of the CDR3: TGTGCCAGCAGTCAAGTTATTCACGAGCAGTACTTC. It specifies CASSQVIHEQYF.

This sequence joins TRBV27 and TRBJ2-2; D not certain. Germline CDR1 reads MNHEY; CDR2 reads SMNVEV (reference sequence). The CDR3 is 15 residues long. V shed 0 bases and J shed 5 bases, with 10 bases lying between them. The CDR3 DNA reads TGTGCCAGCAGTTTATCGAACGGGTTGACCGGGGAGCTGTTTTTT. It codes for CASSLSNGLTGELFF.

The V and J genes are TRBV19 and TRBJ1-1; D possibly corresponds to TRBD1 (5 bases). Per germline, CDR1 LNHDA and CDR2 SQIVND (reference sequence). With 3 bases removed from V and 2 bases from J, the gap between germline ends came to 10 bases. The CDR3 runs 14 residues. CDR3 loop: CASSIGGINTEAFF. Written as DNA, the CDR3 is TGTGCCAGTAGTATTGGGGGGATTAACACTGAAGCTTTCTTT.

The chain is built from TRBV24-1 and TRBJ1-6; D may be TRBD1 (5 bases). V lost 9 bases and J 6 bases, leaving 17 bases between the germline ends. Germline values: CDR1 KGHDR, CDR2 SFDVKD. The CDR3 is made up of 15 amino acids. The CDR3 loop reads CATGGKGMTNSPLHF. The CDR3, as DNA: TGTGCCACCGGGGGGAAGGGGATGACTAATTCACCCCTCCACTTT.

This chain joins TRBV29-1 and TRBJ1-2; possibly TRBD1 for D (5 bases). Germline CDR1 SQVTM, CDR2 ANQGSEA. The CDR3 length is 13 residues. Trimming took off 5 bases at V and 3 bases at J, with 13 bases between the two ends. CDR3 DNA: TGCAGCGTTTCGGGACTTGACGACTATGGCTACACCTTC. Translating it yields CSVSGLDDYGYTF.

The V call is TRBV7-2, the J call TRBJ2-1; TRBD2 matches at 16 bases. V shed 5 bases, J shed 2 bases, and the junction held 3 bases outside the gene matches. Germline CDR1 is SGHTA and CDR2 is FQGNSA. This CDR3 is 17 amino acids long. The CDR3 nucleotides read TGTGCCAGCAGCCTAGGGACTAGCGGGGGGGCCTACAATGAGCAGTTCTTC. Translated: CASSLGTSGGAYNEQFF.

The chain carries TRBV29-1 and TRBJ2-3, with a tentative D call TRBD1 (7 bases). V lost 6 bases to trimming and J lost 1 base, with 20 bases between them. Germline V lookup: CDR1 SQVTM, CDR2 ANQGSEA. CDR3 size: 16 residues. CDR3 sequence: CSVVGGIRGGTDTQYF. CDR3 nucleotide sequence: TGCAGCGTGGTTGGTGGGATCAGGGGGGGCACAGATACGCAGTATTTT.

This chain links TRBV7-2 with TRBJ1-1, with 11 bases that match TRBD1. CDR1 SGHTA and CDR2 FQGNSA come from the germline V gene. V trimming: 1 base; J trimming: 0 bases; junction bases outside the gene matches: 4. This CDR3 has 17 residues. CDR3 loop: CASSLEDRGRLNTEAFF. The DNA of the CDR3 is TGTGCCAGCAGCTTAGAGGACAGGGGGCGGTTGAACACTGAAGCTTTCTTT. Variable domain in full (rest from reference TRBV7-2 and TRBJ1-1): GAGVSQSPSNKVTEKGKDVELRCDPISGHTALYWYRQSLGQGLEFLIYFQGNSAPDKSGLPSDRFSAERTGGSVSTLTIQRTQQEDSAVYLCASSLEDRGRLNTEAFFGQGTRLTVV.

The CDR3 protein is CAWRVTGTVNTEAFF. The CDR3 coding sequence is TGTGCCTGGAGGGTTACCGGGACAGTGAACACTGAAGCTTTCTTT. The V call is TRBV30, the J call TRBJ1-1; 7 positions agree with TRBD1. There are 15 residues in the CDR3. V was pared by 3 bases and J by 0 bases, with 7 bases of the junction left unmatched. CDR1 is GTSNPN, CDR2 SVGIG, per germline (reference sequence).

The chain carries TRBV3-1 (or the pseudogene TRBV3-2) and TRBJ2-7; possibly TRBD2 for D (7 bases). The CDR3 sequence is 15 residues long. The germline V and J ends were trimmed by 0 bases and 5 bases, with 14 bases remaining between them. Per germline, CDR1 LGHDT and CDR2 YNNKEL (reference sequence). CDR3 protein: CASSQDVAGANEQYF. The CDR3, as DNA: TGTGCCAGCAGCCAAGATGTGGCGGGGGCGAACGAGCAGTACTTC.

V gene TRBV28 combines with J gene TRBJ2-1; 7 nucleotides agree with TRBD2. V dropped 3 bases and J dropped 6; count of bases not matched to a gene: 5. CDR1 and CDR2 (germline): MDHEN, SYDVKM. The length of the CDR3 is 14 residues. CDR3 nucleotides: TGTGCCAGCAGTTTGGGGACTAACTTCAATGAGCAGTTCTTC. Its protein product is CASSLGTNFNEQFF.

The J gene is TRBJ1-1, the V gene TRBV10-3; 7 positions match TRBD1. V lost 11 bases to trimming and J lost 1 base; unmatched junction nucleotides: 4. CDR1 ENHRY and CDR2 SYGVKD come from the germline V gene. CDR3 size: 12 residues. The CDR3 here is CACWTGNTEAFF. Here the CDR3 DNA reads TGTGCCTGTTGGACAGGGAACACTGAAGCTTTCTTT.

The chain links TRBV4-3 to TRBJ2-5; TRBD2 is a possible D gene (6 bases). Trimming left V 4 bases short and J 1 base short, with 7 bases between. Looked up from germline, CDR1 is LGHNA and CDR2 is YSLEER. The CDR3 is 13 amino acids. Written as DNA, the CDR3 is TGCGCCAGCAGCCGGGGACTCCAAGAGACCCAGTACTTC. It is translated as CASSRGLQETQYF.

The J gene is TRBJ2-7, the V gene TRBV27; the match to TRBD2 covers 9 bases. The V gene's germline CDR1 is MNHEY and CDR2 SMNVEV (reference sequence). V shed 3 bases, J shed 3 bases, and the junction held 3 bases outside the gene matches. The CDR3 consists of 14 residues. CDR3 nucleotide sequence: TGTGCCAGCAGTTTGGCGGGAGGGGGCTACGAGCAGTACTTC. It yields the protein CASSLAGGGYEQYF.

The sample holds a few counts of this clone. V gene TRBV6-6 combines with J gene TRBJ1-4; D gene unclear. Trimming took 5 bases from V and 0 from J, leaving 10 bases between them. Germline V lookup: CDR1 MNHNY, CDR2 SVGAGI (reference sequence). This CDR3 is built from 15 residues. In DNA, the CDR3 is TGTGCCAGCAGTCGATCCGGTACAACTAATGAAAAACTGTTTTTT. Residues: CASSRSGTTNEKLFF.